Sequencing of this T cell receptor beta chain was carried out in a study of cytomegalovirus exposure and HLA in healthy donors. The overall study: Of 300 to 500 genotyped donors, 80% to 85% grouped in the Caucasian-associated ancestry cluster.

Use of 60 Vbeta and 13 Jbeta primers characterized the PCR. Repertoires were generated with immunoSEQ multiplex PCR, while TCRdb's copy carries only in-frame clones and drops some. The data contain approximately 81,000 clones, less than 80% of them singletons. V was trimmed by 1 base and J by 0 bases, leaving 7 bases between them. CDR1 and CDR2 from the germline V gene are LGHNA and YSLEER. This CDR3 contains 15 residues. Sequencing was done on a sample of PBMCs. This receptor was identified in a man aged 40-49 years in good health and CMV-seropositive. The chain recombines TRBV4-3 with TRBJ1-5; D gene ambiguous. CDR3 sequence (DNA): TGCGCCAGCAGCCAAGGAGGGAATAGCAATCAGCCCCAGCATTTT. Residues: CASSQGGNSNQPQHF.